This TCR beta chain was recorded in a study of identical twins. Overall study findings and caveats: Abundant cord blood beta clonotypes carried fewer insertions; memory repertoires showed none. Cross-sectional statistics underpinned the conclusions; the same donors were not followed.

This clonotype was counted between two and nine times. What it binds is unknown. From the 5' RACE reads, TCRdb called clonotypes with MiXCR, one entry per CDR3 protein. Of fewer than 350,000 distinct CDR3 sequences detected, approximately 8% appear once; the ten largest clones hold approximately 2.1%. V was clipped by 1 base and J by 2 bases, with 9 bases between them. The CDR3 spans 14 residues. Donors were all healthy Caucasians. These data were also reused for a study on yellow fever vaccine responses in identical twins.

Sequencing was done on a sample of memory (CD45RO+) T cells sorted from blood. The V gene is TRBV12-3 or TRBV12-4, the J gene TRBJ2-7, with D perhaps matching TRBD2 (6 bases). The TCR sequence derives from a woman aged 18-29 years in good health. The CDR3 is CASSLGTTAYEQYF. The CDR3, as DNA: TGTGCCAGCAGTTTAGGGACTACCGCCTACGAGCAGTACTTC.